The 30 T cell receptor beta chains below were found in one sample sequenced in a study of Ad26.COV2.S vaccination and SARS-CoV-2 variants. Data came from immunoSEQ multiplex PCR; TCRdb stores just in-frame clones and leaves some out. Of 500,000 or so clones in the sample, approximately 89% are singletons; the top ten hold over 2%. Sample treatment: roughly 19 received Ad26.COV2.S at low or high dose, single or two shots; several received placebo; per-sample allocation not given. Specimen acquisition occurred on day 63 following the initial vaccine or placebo injection. The input for sequencing was peripheral blood, taken in a trial of Ad26.COV2.S vaccine versus placebo. All receptors derive from a person aged 18-60 years who received the Ad26.COV2.S COVID-19 vaccine or a placebo.

The V call is TRBV13, the J call TRBJ2-1, with D perhaps TRBD2 (7 bases). The CDR3 length is 16 residues. The V end lost 4 bases, the J end lost 5 bases, and 18 bases lay between the germline ends. Germline V gives CDR1 PRHDT, CDR2 FYEKMQ (reference sequence). The CDR3 loop is CASSSGVGGPNNEQFF. The CDR3 region has the DNA TGTGCCAGCAGCTCAGGCGTGGGGGGGCCGAACAATGAGCAGTTCTTC. The full variable domain, with the rest looked up from reference TRBV13 and TRBJ2-1, is AAGVIQSPRHLIKEKRETATLKCYPIPRHDTVYWYQQGPGQDPQFLISFYEKMQSDKGSIPDRFSAQQFSDYHSELNMSSLELGDSALYFCASSSGVGGPNNEQFFGPGTRLTVL.

V gene TRBV5-8 combines with J gene TRBJ2-4, with D hard to call. Trimming cost V 4 bases and J 8 bases, with 13 bases left between them. This CDR3 has 13 amino acids. Germline CDR1 SGHTS, CDR2 YDEGEE. CDR3 nucleotides: TGTGCCAGCAGCCCGTCCGTGGTGGACATTCAGTACTTC. It translates to CASSPSVVDIQYF.

V is TRBV4-2 and J is TRBJ2-1, with 7 bases that match TRBD1. Trimming took 3 bases from V and 0 from J; bases not matched to a gene: 5. Germline lookup yields CDR1 LGHNA and CDR2 YNFKEQ. This CDR3 is built from 16 residues. CDR3 sequence reads: CASSQGQTSSYNEQFF. The CDR3 bases are TGTGCCAGCAGCCAGGGACAGACAAGCTCCTACAATGAGCAGTTCTTC.

This sequence joins TRBV4-3 and TRBJ2-3; a weak D match, TRBD2 (5 bases). Germline V lookup: CDR1 LGHNA, CDR2 YSLEER. CDR3 length equals 15 residues. V lost 0 bases, J lost 0 bases, and 7 bases lay in between. This CDR3 reads CASSQDLASTDTQYF. The CDR3 coding sequence is TGCGCCAGCAGCCAAGATCTAGCTAGCACAGATACGCAGTATTTT.

The chain carries TRBV4-1 and TRBJ2-7; D gene ambiguous. V lost 3 bases and J 6 bases, leaving 15 bases between the germline ends. CDR1 is MGHRA and CDR2 is YSYEKL in the germline V gene. The CDR3 extends over 14 amino acids. The CDR3 reads CASSQDLRAIEQYV. In DNA, the CDR3 is TGCGCCAGCAGCCAGGACCTACGAGCTATCGAGCAGTACGTC.

This chain joins TRBV7-3 and TRBJ2-2, with 8 bases lining up with TRBD1. CDR1 SGHTA and CDR2 FQGTGA come from the germline V gene. The junction had 5 bases not matched to a gene; V was cut back by 4 bases and J by 1 base. The CDR3 is 16 residues long. In DNA form, the CDR3 reads TGTGCCAGCAGCTCCGCAGGGGGCGGGAACACCGGGGAGCTGTTTTTT. Amino acid sequence: CASSSAGGGNTGELFF.

This rearrangement joins TRBV6-2 or TRBV6-3 to TRBJ2-1; TRBD2 might be the D (5 bases). V gave up 0 bases and J gave up 10 bases, with 13 bases separating them. The CDR3 length is 14 residues. Germline V gives CDR1 MNHEY, CDR2 SVGEGT. CDR3 region: CASSYSPPGSEQFF. In nucleotides, the CDR3 is TGTGCCAGCAGTTACTCGCCCCCGGGGTCGGAGCAGTTCTTC.

This chain links TRBV5-4 with TRBJ1-5; a weak D match, TRBD1 (5 bases). Per the germline V gene, CDR1 is SGHNT and CDR2 is YYREEE (reference sequence). Trimming stripped 4 bases from V and 6 bases from J, with 8 bases between. The length of the CDR3 is 12 residues. CDR3 amino acids: CASSLDSQPQHF. In DNA form, the CDR3 reads TGTGCCAGCAGCCTCGACAGTCAGCCCCAGCATTTT. The full variable domain, with the rest looked up from reference TRBV5-4 and TRBJ1-5, is ETGVTQSPTHLIKTRGQQVTLRCSSQSGHNTVSWYQQALGQGPQFIFQYYREEENGRGNFPPRFSGLQFPNYSSELNVNALELDDSALYLCASSLDSQPQHFGDGTRLSIL.

The genes are TRBV7-9 and TRBJ1-5; 8 bases map to TRBD1. The CDR3 consists of 13 residues. Trimming cost V 11 bases and J 5 bases; bases outside gene matches: 8. Looked up from germline, CDR1 is SEHNR and CDR2 is FQNEAQ (reference sequence). In DNA, the CDR3 is TGTGCCGTCCGAACAGGGGGGGATCAGCCCCAGCATTTT. Translation: CAVRTGGDQPQHF.

The V and J genes are TRBV19 and TRBJ2-6; D is ambiguous. CDR1 LNHDA and CDR2 SQIVND come from the germline V gene (reference sequence). The CDR3 has 13 amino acids. Trimming shortened V by 7 bases and J by 0 bases, and 4 bases separated the two germline ends. As DNA, the CDR3 is TGTGCCAGTACACCCTCTGGGGCCAACGTCCTGACTTTC. Its translation: CASTPSGANVLTF.

This chain uses TRBV4-2 with TRBJ2-2, with D possibly called TRBD1 or TRBD2 (5 bases each). Trimming shortened V by 4 bases and J by 4 bases, and 16 bases separated the two germline ends. The CDR3 runs to 16 residues. The V gene's germline CDR1 is LGHNA and CDR2 YNFKEQ. The CDR3 nucleotides read TGTGCCAGCAGCCCTACCGGGACGGAAGTCACCGGGGAGCTGTTTTTT. This translates into CASSPTGTEVTGELFF.

The J gene is TRBJ2-2, the V gene TRBV20-1; no reliable D call. This CDR3 is 11 amino acids long. Trimming pared 1 base from V and 6 bases from J, leaving 3 bases between. The germline gives CDR1 DFQATT, CDR2 SNEGSKA (reference sequence). CDR3 sequence: CSARGPGELFF. CDR3 coding DNA: TGCAGTGCTAGAGGCCCCGGGGAGCTGTTTTTT.

This clone has only one observation. CDR3 DNA: TGCAGCGCGGCCTTCTCTGGAAACACCATATATTTT. This gives the protein CSAAFSGNTIYF. This chain connects TRBV29-1 to TRBJ1-3; D is ambiguous. Germline CDR1 SQVTM, CDR2 ANQGSEA. The CDR3 extends over 12 amino acids. V lost 7 bases and J lost 0, with 7 bases in between. Full variable domain (missing parts from reference TRBV29-1 and TRBJ1-3): SAVISQKPSRDICQRGTSLTIQCQVDSQVTMMFWYRQQPGQSLTLIATANQGSEATYESGFVIDKFPISRPNLTFSTLTVSNMSPEDSSIYLCSAAFSGNTIYFGEGSWLTVV.

The V and J genes are TRBV14 and TRBJ2-3, with 7 bases matching TRBD2. The germline gives CDR1 SGHDN, CDR2 FVKESK. The trim removed 4 bases at V and 4 bases at J, leaving 11 bases unmatched. The CDR3 has 16 amino acids. The CDR3 region is CASSPTPGGRPDTQYF. CDR3 coding DNA: TGTGCCAGCAGCCCTACTCCGGGAGGACGCCCAGATACGCAGTATTTT.

The rearrangement uses TRBV24-1 and TRBJ2-2; D tentatively reads TRBD1 or TRBD2 (5 bases each). Trimming cost V 7 bases and J 4 bases, with 15 bases left between them. Germline CDR1 and CDR2: KGHDR and SFDVKD. This CDR3 comprises 15 residues. The CDR3 DNA reads TGTGCCACCAGGAGGGAAGGGGATACCACCGGGGAGCTGTTTTTT. Protein: CATRREGDTTGELFF.

J is TRBJ2-7 and V is TRBV5-6; maybe TRBD2 (6 bases). CDR1 is SGHDT, CDR2 YYEEEE, per germline. V lost 4 bases, J lost 4 bases, and 15 bases lay in between. The CDR3 covers 14 residues. In nucleotides, the CDR3 is TGTGCCAGCAGCAAGGACGGGGGACGTTACGAGCAGTACGTC. Translated, it gives CASSKDGGRYEQYV.

The table lists this clone with a few counts. CDR3 protein: CASSLMGAKDTGELFF. For the CDR3, the DNA is TGTGCCAGCAGCTTAATGGGGGCTAAGGACACCGGGGAGCTGTTTTTT. The chain employs TRBV7-8 and TRBJ2-2, with D possibly TRBD1 on 6 matching bases. CDR1 is SGHVS and CDR2 is FQNEAQ in the germline V gene. The CDR3 loop spans 16 amino acids. With 2 bases removed from V and 3 bases from J, the gap between germline ends came to 13 bases.

This chain uses TRBV5-8 with TRBJ1-4; the D is unclear. V was shortened by 4 bases and J by 1 base, with 17 bases between the two germline ends. The CDR3 contains 17 residues. The V gene's germline CDR1 is SGHTS and CDR2 YDEGEE. The CDR3: CASSPGGPSGTNEKLFF. CDR3 DNA sequence: TGTGCCAGCAGCCCGGGAGGGCCTTCCGGAACTAATGAAAAACTGTTTTTT.

The chain recombines TRBV18 with TRBJ1-2; tentative D call: TRBD1 (6 bases). Germline V gene lookup returns CDR1 KGHSH and CDR2 LQKENI. The CDR3 is 16 amino acids. V shed 2 bases and J shed 0 bases, with 13 bases lying between them. Here the CDR3 reads CASSPSGAVTNYGYTF. CDR3 in DNA: TGTGCCAGCTCACCATCGGGGGCAGTTACTAACTATGGCTACACCTTC.

This sequence joins TRBV4-3 and TRBJ2-3, with D possibly TRBD2 on 5 matching bases. Germline V gene sequence: CDR1 LGHNA, CDR2 YSLEER. This CDR3 is built from 14 residues. V gave up 0 bases and J gave up 5 bases, with 9 bases separating them. CDR3 region: CASSQEGSGDTQYF. The CDR3 nucleotides are TGCGCCAGCAGCCAAGAAGGGAGCGGAGATACGCAGTATTTT.

V is TRBV2 and J is TRBJ2-1; the match to TRBD2 covers 8 bases. The CDR3 sequence is 13 residues long. CDR1 is SNHLY, CDR2 FYNNEI, per germline. The trim removed 10 bases at V and 2 bases at J, leaving 4 bases unmatched. The CDR3 is CATRGGAYNEQFF. The DNA of the CDR3 is TGTGCCACCCGGGGGGGGGCCTACAATGAGCAGTTCTTC.

The chain carries TRBV18 and TRBJ2-5; D remains unclear. With 3 bases removed from V and 6 bases from J, the gap between germline ends came to 5 bases. The CDR3 sequence is 11 residues long. The germline V gene has CDR1 KGHSH and CDR2 LQKENI. The CDR3 DNA reads as TGTGCCAGCTCACCGGAACAGACCCAGTACTTC. Protein sequence: CASSPEQTQYF.

This chain uses TRBV27 with TRBJ1-5; TRBD1 agrees at 9 bases. J gave up 4 bases and V 8 bases, and 9 bases lay outside the gene matches. In germline, CDR1 is MNHEY, CDR2 SMNVEV (reference sequence). This CDR3 has 15 residues. CDR3: CASGGAGTGNQPQHF. Here the CDR3 DNA reads TGTGCCAGCGGGGGGGCGGGGACAGGGAATCAGCCCCAGCATTTT.

This clone was seen just once. V usage is TRBV5-1 and J usage is TRBJ2-1; unclear D gene. This CDR3 contains 14 residues. The V and J ends lost 1 base and 7 bases respectively, with 12 bases between them. Per germline, CDR1 SGHRS and CDR2 YFSETQ. The CDR3, as DNA: TGCGCCAGCAGCTTGATAACAGATCAGAATGAGCAGTTCTTC. As protein: CASSLITDQNEQFF.

The chain uses TRBV10-3 and TRBJ1-2, with D maybe TRBD1 (5 bases). Germline V gene data show CDR1 as ENHRY and CDR2 as SYGVKD. The CDR3 length is 18 residues. V was shortened by 3 bases and J by 2 bases, with 22 bases between the two germline ends. The CDR3 nucleotides are TGTGCCATCAGTGATTTTCGTTTGGGGGAGGAAGAAAACTATGGCTACACCTTC. Encoded protein: CAISDFRLGEEENYGYTF.

The CDR3 sequence is CATKGGGNTEAFF. The CDR3 region has the DNA TGTGCCACCAAAGGGGGGGGCAACACTGAAGCTTTCTTT. The chain is built from TRBV2 and TRBJ1-1, with a weak D call TRBD1 (6 bases). The germline gives CDR1 SNHLY, CDR2 FYNNEI. V was cut by 10 bases and J by 2 bases, with 14 bases left in between. There are 13 residues in the CDR3.

This chain uses TRBV18 with TRBJ1-5, with D unclear. The V gene's germline CDR1 is KGHSH and CDR2 LQKENI. V shed 3 bases and J shed 6 bases, with 9 bases lying between them. This CDR3 spans 13 amino acids. The CDR3 DNA sequence: TGTGCCAGCTCACCCGATGTAAGTCAGCCCCAGCATTTT. Residues: CASSPDVSQPQHF.

This clone was detected once. This chain uses TRBV3-1 (or the pseudogene TRBV3-2) with TRBJ2-7, with a possible D match to TRBD1 (5 bases). This CDR3 is built from 16 residues. Per the germline V gene, CDR1 is LGHDT and CDR2 is YNNKEL (reference sequence). Trimming pared 2 bases from V and 7 bases from J, leaving 21 bases between. The DNA of the CDR3 is TGTGCCAGCAGCCAAAGGCGGACAACACCCGGTCAGGAGCAGTACTTC. Translating it yields CASSQRRTTPGQEQYF.

The genes are TRBV5-1 and TRBJ1-5; possibly TRBD1 for D (6 bases). Germline values: CDR1 SGHRS, CDR2 YFSETQ. Trimming pared 4 bases from V and 5 bases from J, leaving 16 bases between. This CDR3 has 15 amino acids. As DNA, the CDR3 is TGCGCCAGCAGCAAGGAGCCGGGGGCCGATCAGCCCCAGCATTTT. This translates into CASSKEPGADQPQHF.

The chain uses TRBV27 and TRBJ2-3; D gene unclear. Germline loops: CDR1 MNHEY, CDR2 SMNVEV (reference sequence). The ends were cut back, 5 bases at V and 0 bases at J, with 15 bases in the middle. The CDR3 length is 16 residues. The CDR3 is CASSLTPRYSTDTQYF. CDR3 sequence (DNA): TGTGCCAGCAGTCTGACTCCCAGGTACAGCACAGATACGCAGTATTTT.